The source of this TCR beta chain is a study of cytomegalovirus exposure and HLA in healthy donors. The study ran its PCR with 60 Vbeta and 13 Jbeta primers. The data were produced by immunoSEQ multiplex PCR, yet TCRdb's version contains in-frame clones alone and is incomplete. The sample consists of some 110,000 clones, approximately 70% of them appearing once. This CDR3 is 15 amino acids long. The J segment lost 3 bases and the V segment lost 8 bases, leaving 11 bases of the junction unmatched. Germline assignment: CDR1 SNHLY and CDR2 FYNNEI. The sample taken for sequencing was PBMCs. The sequence was collected from a woman aged 25 to 39 in good health and CMV-seronegative. J is TRBJ1-1 and V is TRBV2, with TRBD1 identical over 8 bases. The CDR3 loop reads CASGPDRVGDTEAFF. CDR3 bases: TGTGCCAGCGGGCCGGACAGGGTAGGGGACACTGAAGCTTTCTTT. The whole variable domain, remainder taken from reference TRBV2 and TRBJ1-1, is EPEVTQTPSHQVTQMGQEVILRCVPISNHLYFYWYRQILGQKVEFLVSFYNNEISEKSEIFDDQFSVERPDGSNFTLKIRSTKLEDSAMYFCASGPDRVGDTEAFFGQGTRLTVV.